The clone carrying this T cell receptor (beta chain) was counted between two and nine times. The data are from a study of human T cells and chemical hapten exposure. MiXCR, applied by TCRdb to the RACE reads, yields one record per CDR3 protein. This sample has 250,000 to 300,000 distinct CDR3 sequences, with roughly 7.4% found just once. The time point: pre-sensitization, week 0. Treatment specified: therapeutic diphenylcyclopropenone sensitization with weekly scalp DPC. Between the trimmed V and J ends, which lost 8 bases and 0 bases, there was a span of 13 bases. This CDR3 is 15 amino acids long. Germline V gene sequence: CDR1 MNHNY, CDR2 SVGAGI (reference sequence).

This specimen consisted of whole blood, obtained in connection with sensitization to the hapten diphenylcyclopropenone (DPC). The rearrangement uses TRBV6-6 and TRBJ2-2; D possibly uses TRBD1 or TRBD2 (5 bases each). The TCR sequence derives from a man younger than 30 with alopecia areata. Some clones in this sample may be carry-over from other donors' samples. The CDR3 coding sequence is TGTGCCAGCGGTGGGACCAACTCGAACACCGGGGAGCTGTTTTTT. Amino acids: CASGGTNSNTGELFF.